Below are 18 T cell receptor beta chains sequenced from a single sample in a study of T cell repertoires in cytomegalovirus infection. From the reads, TCRdb called clonotypes with MiXCR, one entry per CDR3 protein. Among under 250,000 distinct CDR3 sequences, 6% to 8% were seen once, and the ten largest hold 5.5% to 6.5%. Sequences were obtained from PBMCs. Receptors were obtained from a human donor in good health (CMV status not recorded). Some clones in this sample may be carry-over from other donors' samples.

This clonotype was seen only once. The chain joins TRBV6-1 to TRBJ1-1, with unresolved D. The V gene's germline CDR1 is MNHNS and CDR2 SASEGT. V shed 5 bases and J shed 1 base, with 8 bases lying between them. The CDR3 has 13 residues. The CDR3 loop reads CASSIYGNTEAFF. In DNA form, the CDR3 reads TGTGCCAGCAGTATATACGGGAACACTGAAGCTTTCTTT.

This clonotype showed up many times. The J gene is TRBJ1-6, the V gene TRBV3-1; possible D gene TRBD1, 6 bases. The CDR3 sequence is 15 residues long. V was trimmed by 4 bases and J by 7 bases, leaving 14 bases between them. Per the germline V gene, CDR1 is LGHDT and CDR2 is YNNKEL (reference sequence). As DNA, the CDR3 is TGTGCCAGCAGCCCTCTACAGGGTCGGAATTCACCCCTCCACTTT. Amino acid sequence: CASSPLQGRNSPLHF.

J is TRBJ2-2 and V is TRBV2; no reliable D call. The CDR3 consists of 16 residues. Germline-derived CDR1 and CDR2 are SNHLY and FYNNEI. Trimming removed 3 bases from V and 0 bases from J, with 11 bases in between. This chain's CDR3 is CASSDPNSANTGELFF. For the CDR3, the DNA is TGTGCCAGCAGTGACCCTAACAGCGCGAACACCGGGGAGCTGTTTTTT.

This clonotype was detected many times. The V call is TRBV7-2, the J call TRBJ1-3; no reliable D call. In germline, CDR1 is SGHTA, CDR2 FQGNSA. The CDR3 sequence is 12 residues long. Between the trimmed V and J ends, which lost 2 bases and 7 bases, there was a span of 6 bases. Here the CDR3 reads CASSLSRNTIYF. The CDR3 DNA reads TGTGCCAGCAGCTTAAGCCGGAACACCATATATTTT.

The chain is built from TRBV20-1 and TRBJ1-4; no definite D call. Germline V gene data show CDR1 as DFQATT and CDR2 as SNEGSKA (reference sequence). The V end lost 3 bases, the J end lost 4 bases, and 12 bases lay between the germline ends. CDR3 length: 14 amino acids. The CDR3 bases are TGCAGTGCTAGCTTGGGTGGAAGTAATGAAAAACTGTTTTTT. Protein: CSASLGGSNEKLFF.

This clonotype was found a few times. This chain joins TRBV6-2 or TRBV6-3 and TRBJ2-1; possibly TRBD2 for D (5 bases). V was pared by 2 bases and J by 10 bases, with 12 bases between. From germline, CDR1 is MNHEY and CDR2 SVGEGT. This CDR3 region has 13 residues. CDR3 DNA: TGTGCCAGCAGTTACGAGGGTCGACGAGAGCAGTTCTTC. Its protein is CASSYEGRREQFF.

This clonotype was counted at least ten times. This chain links TRBV25-1 with TRBJ2-7, with D perhaps matching TRBD1 or TRBD2 (5 bases each). This CDR3 contains 13 residues. Germline loops: CDR1 MGHDK, CDR2 SYGVNS. The ends were cut back, 4 bases at V and 2 bases at J, with 9 bases in the middle. The CDR3 region has the DNA TGTGCCAGCAGTGTTGAGGGGACCTACGAGCAGTACTTC. Protein sequence: CASSVEGTYEQYF.

This clonotype was counted at least ten times. The chain is built from TRBV14 and TRBJ1-2, with D unclear. Germline V gene data show CDR1 as SGHDN and CDR2 as FVKESK. Between the trimmed V and J ends, which lost 0 bases and 4 bases, there was a span of 6 bases. There are 13 residues in the CDR3. CDR3 bases: TGTGCCAGCAGCCAAGACCGGAGCTATGGCTACACCTTC. It yields the protein CASSQDRSYGYTF.

There are many counts of this clonotype. CDR3 protein: CASSLGFGVSTEAFF. CDR3 in DNA: TGTGCCAGCAGCTTGGGATTCGGGGTTAGCACTGAAGCTTTCTTT. The chain links TRBV5-6 to TRBJ1-1; D gene ambiguous. Germline V gives CDR1 SGHDT, CDR2 YYEEEE. Between the trimmed V and J ends, which lost 0 bases and 4 bases, there was a span of 13 bases. The CDR3 loop spans 15 amino acids.

This clonotype occurred many times. V and J are TRBV20-1 and TRBJ1-5; D is ambiguous. Germline CDR1 reads DFQATT; CDR2 reads SNEGSKA (reference sequence). V lost 4 bases and J lost 3, with 16 bases in between. This CDR3 has 15 residues. The CDR3 region has the DNA TGCAGTGCTATAGCGGCCCAAGGGTCCAATCAGCCCCAGCATTTT. As protein: CSAIAAQGSNQPQHF.

The rearrangement joins TRBV5-1 to TRBJ1-1; 7 bases map to TRBD1. The trim removed 6 bases at V and 5 bases at J, leaving 13 bases unmatched. There are 15 residues in the CDR3. The germline V gene has CDR1 SGHRS and CDR2 YFSETQ. The CDR3 spells CASTLRRGLGTEAFF. The CDR3 DNA is TGCGCCAGCACCTTAAGAAGGGGGCTTGGAACTGAAGCTTTCTTT.

This clonotype was counted at least ten times. V and J are TRBV28 and TRBJ1-1; 7 bases agree with TRBD1. The junction had 6 bases not matched to a gene; V was cut back by 4 bases and J by 1 base. The CDR3 totals 15 residues. Germline V gives CDR1 MDHEN, CDR2 SYDVKM. This chain's CDR3 is CASSSLTGQNTEAFF. CDR3 nucleotides: TGTGCCAGCAGTTCCCTGACAGGGCAGAACACTGAAGCTTTCTTT.

This clonotype was recorded at least ten times. The rearrangement uses TRBV7-2 and TRBJ2-7, with TRBD1 matching over 8 bases. This CDR3 is 14 amino acids long. V shed 6 bases, J shed 6 bases, and the junction held 10 bases outside the gene matches. Germline V lookup: CDR1 SGHTA, CDR2 FQGNSA. CDR3 nucleotide sequence: TGTGCCAGCAGAGACAGGGGCGGTGAGGGCGAGCAGTACTTC. The encoded protein is CASRDRGGEGEQYF.

This clonotype was counted many times. The CDR3, as DNA: TGTGCCAGCAGCTTACGAGGGGATAGGAACACCGGGGAGCTGTTTTTT. Amino acids: CASSLRGDRNTGELFF. The chain combines TRBV7-2 with TRBJ2-2; either TRBD1 or TRBD2 may supply D (5 bases each). Germline values: CDR1 SGHTA, CDR2 FQGNSA. This CDR3 has 16 residues. V was pared by 2 bases and J by 1 base, with 11 bases between. The full variable domain, rest sourced from reference TRBV7-2 and TRBJ2-2, is GAGVSQSPSNKVTEKGKDVELRCDPISGHTALYWYRQSLGQGLEFLIYFQGNSAPDKSGLPSDRFSAERTGGSVSTLTIQRTQQEDSAVYLCASSLRGDRNTGELFFGEGSRLTVL.

This chain links TRBV6-5 with TRBJ2-2, with 9 bases fitting TRBD1. Unmatched junction bases numbered 11, after V lost 7 bases and J lost 5 bases. Germline assignment: CDR1 MNHEY and CDR2 SVGAGI. The CDR3 sequence is 16 residues long. The CDR3 sequence: CASTIGGTGFTGELFF. The CDR3 DNA follows: TGTGCCAGCACCATCGGGGGGACAGGGTTTACCGGGGAGCTGTTTTTT.

The chain uses TRBV5-1 and TRBJ2-1; the D is unclear. CDR1 and CDR2 from the germline V gene are SGHRS and YFSETQ. V shed 0 bases and J shed 9 bases, with 10 bases lying between them. The CDR3 is 13 residues long. This CDR3 reads CASSLVEFSEQFF. In nucleotides, the CDR3 is TGCGCCAGCAGCTTGGTAGAGTTCAGTGAGCAGTTCTTC.

This clonotype occurred many times. This rearrangement joins TRBV20-1 to TRBJ1-6; 7 bases agree with TRBD1. Per germline, CDR1 DFQATT and CDR2 SNEGSKA (reference sequence). The V segment lost 6 bases and the J segment 6 bases; nucleotides outside the gene matches: 5. There are 13 residues in the CDR3. This CDR3 is CSAYGQVNSPLHF. The CDR3 coding sequence is TGCAGTGCCTACGGACAGGTTAATTCACCCCTCCACTTT.

This clonotype was observed many times. V and J are TRBV28 and TRBJ1-2; D not resolved. Per the germline V gene, CDR1 is MDHEN and CDR2 is SYDVKM. V lost 2 bases, J lost 7 bases, and 11 bases lay in between. This CDR3 spans 13 amino acids. The CDR3 region is CASSLPGRRGYTF. The CDR3 bases are TGTGCCAGCAGTTTACCAGGCAGGCGTGGCTACACCTTC.